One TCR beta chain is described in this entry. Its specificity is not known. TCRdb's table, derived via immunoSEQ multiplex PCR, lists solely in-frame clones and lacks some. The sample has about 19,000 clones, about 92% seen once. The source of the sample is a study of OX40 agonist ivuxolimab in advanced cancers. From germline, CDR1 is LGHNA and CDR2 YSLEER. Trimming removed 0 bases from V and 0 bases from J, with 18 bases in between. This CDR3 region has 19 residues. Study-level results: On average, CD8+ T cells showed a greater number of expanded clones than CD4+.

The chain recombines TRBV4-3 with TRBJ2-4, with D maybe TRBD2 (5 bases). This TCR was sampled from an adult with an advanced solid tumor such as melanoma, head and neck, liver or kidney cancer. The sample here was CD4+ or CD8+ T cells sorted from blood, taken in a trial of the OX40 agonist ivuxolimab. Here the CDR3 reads CASSQDVSWRTIAKNIQYF. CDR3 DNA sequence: TGCGCCAGCAGCCAAGATGTATCATGGAGGACGATAGCCAAAAACATTCAGTACTTC.